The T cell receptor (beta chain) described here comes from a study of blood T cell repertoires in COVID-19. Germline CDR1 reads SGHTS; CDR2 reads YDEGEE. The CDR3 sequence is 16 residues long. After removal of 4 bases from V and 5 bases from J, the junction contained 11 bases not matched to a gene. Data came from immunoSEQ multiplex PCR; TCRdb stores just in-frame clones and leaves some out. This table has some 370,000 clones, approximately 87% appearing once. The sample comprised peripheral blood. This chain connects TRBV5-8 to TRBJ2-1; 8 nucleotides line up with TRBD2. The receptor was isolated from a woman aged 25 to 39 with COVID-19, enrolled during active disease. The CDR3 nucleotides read TGTGCCAGCAGCCTAACCACTAGCGGAGGGGACAATGAGCAGTTCTTC. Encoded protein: CASSLTTSGGDNEQFF.